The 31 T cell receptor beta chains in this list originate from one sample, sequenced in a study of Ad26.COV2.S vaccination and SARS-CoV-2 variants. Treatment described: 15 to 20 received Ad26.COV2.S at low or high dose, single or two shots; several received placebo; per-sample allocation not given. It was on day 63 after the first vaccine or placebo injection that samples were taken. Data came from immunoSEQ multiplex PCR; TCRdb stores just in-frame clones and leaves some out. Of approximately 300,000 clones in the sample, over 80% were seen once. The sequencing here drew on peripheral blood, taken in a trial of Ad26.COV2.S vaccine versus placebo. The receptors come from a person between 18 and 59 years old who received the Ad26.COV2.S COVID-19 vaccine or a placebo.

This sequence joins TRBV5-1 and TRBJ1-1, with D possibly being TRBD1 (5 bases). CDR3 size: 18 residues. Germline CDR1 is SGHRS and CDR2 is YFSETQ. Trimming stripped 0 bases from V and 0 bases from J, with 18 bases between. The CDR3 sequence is CASSLAIGPRGMNTEAFF. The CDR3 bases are TGCGCCAGCAGCTTGGCCATAGGGCCCCGGGGGATGAACACTGAAGCTTTCTTT.

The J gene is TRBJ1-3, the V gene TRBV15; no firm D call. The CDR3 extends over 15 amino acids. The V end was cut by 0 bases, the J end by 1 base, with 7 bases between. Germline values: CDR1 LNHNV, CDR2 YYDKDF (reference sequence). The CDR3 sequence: CATSRDGGSGNTIYF. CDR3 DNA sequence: TGTGCCACCAGCAGAGATGGAGGTTCTGGAAACACCATATATTTT.

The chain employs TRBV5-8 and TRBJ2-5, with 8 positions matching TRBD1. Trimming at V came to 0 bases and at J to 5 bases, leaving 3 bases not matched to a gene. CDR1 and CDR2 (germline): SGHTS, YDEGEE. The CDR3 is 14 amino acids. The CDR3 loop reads CASSLGQGLETQYF. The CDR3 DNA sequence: TGTGCCAGCAGCTTGGGACAGGGGCTGGAGACCCAGTACTTC.

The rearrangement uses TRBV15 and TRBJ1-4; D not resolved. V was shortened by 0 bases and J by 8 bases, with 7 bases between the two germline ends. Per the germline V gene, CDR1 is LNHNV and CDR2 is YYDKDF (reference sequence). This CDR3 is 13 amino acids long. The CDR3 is CATSRDREEKLFF. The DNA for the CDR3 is TGTGCCACCAGCAGAGATCGGGAGGAAAAACTGTTTTTT.

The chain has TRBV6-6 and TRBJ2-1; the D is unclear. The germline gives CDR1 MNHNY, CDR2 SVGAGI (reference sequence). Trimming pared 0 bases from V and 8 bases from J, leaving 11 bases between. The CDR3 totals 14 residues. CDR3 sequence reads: CASSYSRASYEQFF. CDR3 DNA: TGTGCCAGCAGTTACTCGCGAGCGAGCTATGAGCAGTTCTTC.

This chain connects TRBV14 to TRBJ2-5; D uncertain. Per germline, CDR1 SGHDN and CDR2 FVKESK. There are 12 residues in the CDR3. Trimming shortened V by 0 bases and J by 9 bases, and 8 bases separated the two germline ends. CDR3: CASSQDWVPQYF. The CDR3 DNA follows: TGTGCCAGCAGCCAAGACTGGGTCCCCCAGTACTTC.

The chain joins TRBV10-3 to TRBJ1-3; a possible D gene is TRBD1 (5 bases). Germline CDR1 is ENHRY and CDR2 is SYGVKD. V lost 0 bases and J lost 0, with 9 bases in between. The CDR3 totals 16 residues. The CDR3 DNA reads TGTGCCATCAGTGAGTCAGGGGCCTACTCTGGAAACACCATATATTTT. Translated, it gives CAISESGAYSGNTIYF.

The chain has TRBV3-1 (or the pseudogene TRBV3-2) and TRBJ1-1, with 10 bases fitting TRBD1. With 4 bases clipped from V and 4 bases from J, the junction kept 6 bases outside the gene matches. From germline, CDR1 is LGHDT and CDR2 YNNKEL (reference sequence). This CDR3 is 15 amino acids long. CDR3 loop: CASSRGTGEFTEAFF. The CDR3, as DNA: TGTGCCAGCAGCCGAGGGACAGGGGAGTTCACTGAAGCTTTCTTT.

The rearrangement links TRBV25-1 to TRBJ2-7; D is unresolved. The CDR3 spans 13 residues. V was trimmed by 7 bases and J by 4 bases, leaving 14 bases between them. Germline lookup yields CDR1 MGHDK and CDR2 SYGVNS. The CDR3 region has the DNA TGTGCCAGCAACTCACCAGAAAGGTACGAGCAGTACTTC. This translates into CASNSPERYEQYF.

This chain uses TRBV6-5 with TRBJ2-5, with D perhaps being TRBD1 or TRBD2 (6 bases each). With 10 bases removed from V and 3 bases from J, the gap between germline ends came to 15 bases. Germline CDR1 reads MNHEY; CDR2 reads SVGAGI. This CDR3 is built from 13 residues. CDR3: CATWRGWKETQYF. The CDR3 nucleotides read TGTGCCACGTGGAGGGGGTGGAAAGAGACCCAGTACTTC.

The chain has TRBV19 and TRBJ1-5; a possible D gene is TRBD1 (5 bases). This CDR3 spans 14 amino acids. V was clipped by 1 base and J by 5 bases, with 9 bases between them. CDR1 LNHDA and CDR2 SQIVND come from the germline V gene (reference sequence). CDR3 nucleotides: TGTGCCAGTAGTATAGGGGGGTTGGATCAGCCCCAGCATTTT. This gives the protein CASSIGGLDQPQHF.

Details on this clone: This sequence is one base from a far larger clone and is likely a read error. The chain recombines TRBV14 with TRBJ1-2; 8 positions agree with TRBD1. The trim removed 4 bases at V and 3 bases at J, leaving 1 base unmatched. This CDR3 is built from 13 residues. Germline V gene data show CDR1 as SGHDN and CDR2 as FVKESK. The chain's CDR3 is CASSPGQDYGYTF. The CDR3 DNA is TGTGCCAGCAGCCCGGGACAGGACTATGGCTACACCTTC.

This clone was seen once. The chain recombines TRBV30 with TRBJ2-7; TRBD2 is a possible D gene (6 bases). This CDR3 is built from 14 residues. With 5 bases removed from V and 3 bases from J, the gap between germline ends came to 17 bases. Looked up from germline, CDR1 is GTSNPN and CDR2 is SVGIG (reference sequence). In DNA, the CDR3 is TGTGCCTGGGGGCCCGGAGGGGTGTACTACGAGCAGTACTTC. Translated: CAWGPGGVYYEQYF.

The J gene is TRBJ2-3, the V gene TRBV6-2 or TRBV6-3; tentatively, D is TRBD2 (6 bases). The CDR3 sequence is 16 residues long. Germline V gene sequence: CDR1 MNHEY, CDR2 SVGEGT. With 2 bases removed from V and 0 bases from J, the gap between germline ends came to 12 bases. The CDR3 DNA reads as TGTGCCAGCAGTTACGGGGTGGAGGGGAGCACAGATACGCAGTATTTT. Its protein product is CASSYGVEGSTDTQYF.

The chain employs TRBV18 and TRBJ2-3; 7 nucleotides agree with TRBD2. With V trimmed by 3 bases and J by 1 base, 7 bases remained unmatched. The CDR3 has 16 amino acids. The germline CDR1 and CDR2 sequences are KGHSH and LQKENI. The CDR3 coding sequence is TGTGCCAGCTCACCTGCGACTAGCACCCGCACAGATACGCAGTATTTT. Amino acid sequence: CASSPATSTRTDTQYF. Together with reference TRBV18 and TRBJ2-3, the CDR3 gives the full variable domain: NAGVMQNPRHLVRRRGQEARLRCSPMKGHSHVYWYRQLPEEGLKFMVYLQKENIIDESGMPKERFSAEFPKEGPSILRIQQVVRGDSAAYFCASSPATSTRTDTQYFGPGTRLTVL.

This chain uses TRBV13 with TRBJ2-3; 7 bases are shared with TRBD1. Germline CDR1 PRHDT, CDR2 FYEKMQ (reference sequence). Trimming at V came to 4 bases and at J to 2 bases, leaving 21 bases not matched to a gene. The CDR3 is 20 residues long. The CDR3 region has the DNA TGTGCCAGCAGCTCTCTCCTATTGTGGACAGGCCCTTCAATCACAGATACGCAGTATTTT. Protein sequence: CASSSLLLWTGPSITDTQYF. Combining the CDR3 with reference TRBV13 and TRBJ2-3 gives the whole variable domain AAGVIQSPRHLIKEKRETATLKCYPIPRHDTVYWYQQGPGQDPQFLISFYEKMQSDKGSIPDRFSAQQFSDYHSELNMSSLELGDSALYFCASSSLLLWTGPSITDTQYFGPGTRLTVL.

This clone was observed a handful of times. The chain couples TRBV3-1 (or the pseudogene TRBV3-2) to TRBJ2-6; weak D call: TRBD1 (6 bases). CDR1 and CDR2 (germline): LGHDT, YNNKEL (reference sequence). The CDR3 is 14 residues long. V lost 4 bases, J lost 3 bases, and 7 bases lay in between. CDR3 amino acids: CASSLGGGANVLTF. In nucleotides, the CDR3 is TGTGCCAGCAGCCTAGGGGGTGGGGCCAACGTCCTGACTTTC.

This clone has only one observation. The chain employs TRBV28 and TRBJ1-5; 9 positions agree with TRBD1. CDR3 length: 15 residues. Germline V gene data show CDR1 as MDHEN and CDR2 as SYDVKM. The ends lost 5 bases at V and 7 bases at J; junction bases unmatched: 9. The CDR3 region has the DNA TGTGCCAGCAGTCCACAGGGGACAGGGAGCCAGCCCCAGCATTTT. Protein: CASSPQGTGSQPQHF.

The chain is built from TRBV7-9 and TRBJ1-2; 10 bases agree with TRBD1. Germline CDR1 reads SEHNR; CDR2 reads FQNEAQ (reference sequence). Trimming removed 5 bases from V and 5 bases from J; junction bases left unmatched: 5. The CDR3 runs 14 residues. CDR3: CASSSRDRGYGYTF. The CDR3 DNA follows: TGTGCCAGCAGCAGCCGGGACAGGGGTTATGGCTACACCTTC.

DNA for the CDR3: TGTGCCAGTAGTATGAGCCAGCGGGGGGGCCTGGATACGCAGTATTTT. Residues: CASSMSQRGGLDTQYF. The chain combines TRBV19 with TRBJ2-3; TRBD2 matches 10 bases. The CDR3 extends over 16 amino acids. Germline V gives CDR1 LNHDA, CDR2 SQIVND (reference sequence). With 3 bases clipped from V and 6 bases from J, the junction kept 9 bases outside the gene matches.

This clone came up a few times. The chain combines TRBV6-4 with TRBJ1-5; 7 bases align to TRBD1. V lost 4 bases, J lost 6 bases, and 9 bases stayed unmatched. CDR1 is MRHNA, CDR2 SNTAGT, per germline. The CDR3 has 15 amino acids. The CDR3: CASSVRDRVSQPQHF. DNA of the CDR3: TGTGCCAGCAGTGTGCGAGACAGGGTTTCTCAGCCCCAGCATTTT.

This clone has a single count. The CDR3: CASSDNPVNTEAFF. CDR3 nucleotide sequence: TGTGCCAGCAGCGACAACCCGGTGAACACTGAAGCTTTCTTT. V is TRBV28 and J is TRBJ1-1; D uncertain. The CDR3 loop spans 14 amino acids. V was shortened by 6 bases and J by 0 bases, with 11 bases between the two germline ends. CDR1 and CDR2 (germline): MDHEN, SYDVKM.

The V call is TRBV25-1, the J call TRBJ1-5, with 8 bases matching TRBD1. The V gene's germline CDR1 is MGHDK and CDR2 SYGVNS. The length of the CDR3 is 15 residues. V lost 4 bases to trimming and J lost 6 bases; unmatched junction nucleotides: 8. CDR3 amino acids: CASSGPQGAGQPQHF. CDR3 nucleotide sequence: TGTGCCAGCAGTGGGCCTCAGGGGGCAGGTCAGCCCCAGCATTTT. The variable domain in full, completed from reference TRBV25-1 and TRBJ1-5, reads EADIYQTPRYLVIGTGKKITLECSQTMGHDKMYWYQQDPGMELHLIHYSYGVNSTEKGDLSSESTVSRIRTEHFPLTLESARPSHTSQYLCASSGPQGAGQPQHFGDGTRLSIL.

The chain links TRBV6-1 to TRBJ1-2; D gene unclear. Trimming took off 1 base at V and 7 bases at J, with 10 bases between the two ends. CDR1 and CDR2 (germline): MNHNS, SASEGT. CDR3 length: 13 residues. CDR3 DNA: TGTGCCAGCAGTGAAGGGCGGTCGGGTGGCTACACCTTC. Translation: CASSEGRSGGYTF.

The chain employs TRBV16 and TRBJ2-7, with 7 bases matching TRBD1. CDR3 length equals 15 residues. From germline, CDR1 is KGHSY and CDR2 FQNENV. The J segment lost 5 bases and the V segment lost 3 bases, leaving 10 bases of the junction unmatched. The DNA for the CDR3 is TGTGCCAGCAGCCATTTGAGCCAGGGGGACGACGAGCAGTACTTC. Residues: CASSHLSQGDDEQYF.

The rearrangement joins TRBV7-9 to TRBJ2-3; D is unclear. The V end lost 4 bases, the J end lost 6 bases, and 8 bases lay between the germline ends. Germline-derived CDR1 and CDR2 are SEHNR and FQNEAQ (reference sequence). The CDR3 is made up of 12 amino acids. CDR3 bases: TGTGCCAGCAGCTCGATGGGGGATACGCAGTATTTT. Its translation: CASSSMGDTQYF.

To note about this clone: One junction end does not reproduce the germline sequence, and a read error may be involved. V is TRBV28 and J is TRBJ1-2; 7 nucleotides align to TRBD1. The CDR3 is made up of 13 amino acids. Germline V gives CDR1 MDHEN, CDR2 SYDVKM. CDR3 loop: CASSLFRGDRALF. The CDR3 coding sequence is TGTGCCAGCAGTTTATTTAGAGGAGACAGGGCCCTCTTC.

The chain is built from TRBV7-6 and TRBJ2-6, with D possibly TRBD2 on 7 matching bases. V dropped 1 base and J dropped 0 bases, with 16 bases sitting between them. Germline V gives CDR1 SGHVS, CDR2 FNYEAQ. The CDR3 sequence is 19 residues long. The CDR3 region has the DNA TGTGCCAGCAGCTTAGTGGCGGGGGCCCTGAGCTCTGGGGCCAACGTCCTGACTTTC. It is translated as CASSLVAGALSSGANVLTF.

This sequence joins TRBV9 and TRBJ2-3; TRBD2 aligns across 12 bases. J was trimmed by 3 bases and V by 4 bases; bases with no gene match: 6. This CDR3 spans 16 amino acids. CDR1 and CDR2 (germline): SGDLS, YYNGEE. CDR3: CASSPRLAGETDTQYF. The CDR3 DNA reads TGTGCCAGCAGCCCTCGACTAGCGGGGGAAACAGATACGCAGTATTTT.

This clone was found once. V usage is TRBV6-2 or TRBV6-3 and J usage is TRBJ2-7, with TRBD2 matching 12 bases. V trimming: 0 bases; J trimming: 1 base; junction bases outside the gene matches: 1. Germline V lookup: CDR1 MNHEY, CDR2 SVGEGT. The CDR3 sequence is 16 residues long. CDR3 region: CASSYSTSGGSYEQYF. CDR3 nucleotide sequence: TGTGCCAGCAGTTACTCGACTAGCGGGGGATCCTACGAGCAGTACTTC.

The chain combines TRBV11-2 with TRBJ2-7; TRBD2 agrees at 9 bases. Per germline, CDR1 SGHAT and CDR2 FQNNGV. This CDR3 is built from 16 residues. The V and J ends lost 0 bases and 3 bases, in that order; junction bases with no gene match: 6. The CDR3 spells CASSLDTRGGFYEQYF. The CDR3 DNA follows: TGTGCCAGCAGCTTAGATACGCGGGGGGGTTTCTACGAGCAGTACTTC.